These T cell receptor beta chains were read from a single sample in a study of T cell responses to AZD1222 COVID-19 vaccine. TCRdb's table, derived via immunoSEQ multiplex PCR, lists solely in-frame clones and lacks some. The sample includes about 130,000 clones, roughly nine tenths of them seen just once. The material was peripheral blood, obtained on day 0 of AZD1222 vaccination. These receptors were collected from an adult in good health. CDR3s include the opening cysteine and the closing phenylalanine or tryptophan. D genes are given only for firm matches. Only part of the rows carry a size: once, few, many, or a class if the clone is expanded.

TRBJ1-1 | - | TRBV30 | - | CAWSVRGGRTNTEAFF | TGTGCCTGGAGTGTACGTGGGGGCAGAACGAACACTGAAGCTTTCTTT
TRBJ1-4 | - | TRBV2 | - | CASRDNPTTINEKLFF | TGTGCCAGCAGAGATAATCCAACTACTATCAATGAAAAACTGTTTTTT
TRBJ1-5 | - | TRBV9 | - | CASSVLGGQPQHF | TGTGCCAGCAGCGTCCTAGGGGGTCAGCCCCAGCATTTT
TRBJ1-6 | TRBD1 | TRBV6-4 | - | CASSATGANSPLHF | TGTGCCAGCAGCGCGACAGGGGCGAATTCACCCCTCCACTTT
TRBJ1-4 | TRBD1 | TRBV6-5 | - | CASSPDRGKEKLFF | TGTGCCAGCAGTCCCGACAGGGGCAAAGAAAAACTGTTTTTT
TRBJ2-7 | - | TRBV15 | - | CATSRVNSNEQYF | TGTGCCACCAGCAGAGTAAACAGTAACGAGCAGTACTTC
TRBJ2-2 | - | TRBV10-3 | - | CAIMGTATGELFF | TGTGCCATCATGGGGACGGCCACCGGGGAGCTGTTTTTT
TRBJ2-5 | TRBD1 | TRBV10-1 | - | CAIPGQGTIETQYF | TGCGCCATCCCGGGACAGGGCACAATCGAGACCCAGTACTTC
TRBJ2-5 | - | TRBV19 | - | CASSLIRDTETQYF | TGTGCCAGTAGCCTGATCCGGGACACCGAGACCCAGTACTTC
TRBJ2-7 | TRBD2 | TRBV4-2 | once | CASSQDFVPSGGRYEQYF | TGTGCCAGCAGCCAAGATTTCGTTCCCAGCGGGGGTAGGTACGAGCAGTACTTC